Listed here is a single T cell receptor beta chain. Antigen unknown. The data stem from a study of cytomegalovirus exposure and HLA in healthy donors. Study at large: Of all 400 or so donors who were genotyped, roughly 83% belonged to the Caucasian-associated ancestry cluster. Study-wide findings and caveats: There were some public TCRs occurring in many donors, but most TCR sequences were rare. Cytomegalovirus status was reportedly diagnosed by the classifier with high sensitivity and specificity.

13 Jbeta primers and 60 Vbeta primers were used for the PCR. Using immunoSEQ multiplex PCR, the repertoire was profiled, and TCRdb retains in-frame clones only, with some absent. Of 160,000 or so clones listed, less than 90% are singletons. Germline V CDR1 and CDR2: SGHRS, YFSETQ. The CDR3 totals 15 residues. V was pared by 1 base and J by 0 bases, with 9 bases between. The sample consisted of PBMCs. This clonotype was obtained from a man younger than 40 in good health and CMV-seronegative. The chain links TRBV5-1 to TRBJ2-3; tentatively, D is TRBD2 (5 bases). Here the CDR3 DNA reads TGCGCCAGCAGCTTGTGGAGGACTAGCACAGATACGCAGTATTTT. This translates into CASSLWRTSTDTQYF.